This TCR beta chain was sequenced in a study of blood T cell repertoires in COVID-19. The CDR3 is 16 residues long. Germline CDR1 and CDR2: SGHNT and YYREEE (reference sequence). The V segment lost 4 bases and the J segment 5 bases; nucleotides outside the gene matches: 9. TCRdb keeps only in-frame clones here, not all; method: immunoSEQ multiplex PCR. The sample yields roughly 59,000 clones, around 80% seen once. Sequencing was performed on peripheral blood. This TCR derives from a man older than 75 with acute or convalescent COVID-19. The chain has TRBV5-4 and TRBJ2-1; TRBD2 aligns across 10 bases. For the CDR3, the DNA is TGTGCCAGCAGCCCGCCGCTAGCGGGAGTCGACAATGAGCAGTTCTTC. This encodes CASSPPLAGVDNEQFF.